These 7 T cell receptor beta chains came from one sample sequenced in a study of immune heterogeneity within non-small cell lung tumors. The template consisted of bulk tumor genomic DNA, with approximately 630 ng used per sample. Taken during surgery, several biopsies per primary tumor were spaced as far apart as possible within the tumor mass. It was patients with untreated, newly diagnosed non-small cell lung cancer who underwent curative surgery. It was with 32 V and 13 J primers that multiplex PCR amplified TCR beta CDR3. TCRdb called the multiplex PCR reads again in MiXCR, with one record for every CDR3 protein. Counted here are thousands of distinct CDR3 sequences, roughly 56% occurring once; the ten biggest clones make up roughly 12%. The sample comprised lung tumor tissue. The receptors shown here come from a man aged 55 to 70 with non-small cell lung cancer.

As concerns this clonotype: A junction end diverges from the germline sequence, so it may reflect a read error. The V gene is TRBV11-3, the J gene TRBJ2-1; 11 bases map to TRBD2. Germline lookup yields CDR1 SGHNT and CDR2 YENEEA. CDR3 size: 17 residues. The CDR3 is CASGGTSGMSSYNERFF. DNA of the CDR3: TGTGCCTCGGGAGGGACTAGCGGTATGAGCTCCTACAATGAGCGGTTCTTC.

The chain combines TRBV7-3 with TRBJ2-2, with 10 bases aligning to TRBD2. Germline V gives CDR1 SGHTA, CDR2 FQGTGA. The ends lost 2 bases at V and 6 bases at J; junction bases unmatched: 9. CDR3 length equals 17 residues. The CDR3 protein is CASSLSLTSGQSGELFF. The CDR3 nucleotides are TGTGCCAGCAGCTTATCTCTGACTAGCGGGCAATCCGGGGAGCTGTTTTTT.

As regards this clonotype: At one boundary the junction diverges from the germline segment, which might be a read error. The chain carries TRBV15 and TRBJ2-2; maybe TRBD2 (6 bases). Germline V gives CDR1 LNHNV, CDR2 YYDKDF (reference sequence). The CDR3 runs to 16 residues. DNA of the CDR3: TGTGCCACCAGCAGAGTAGGAGGGCAGAACACTGGGGAGCTGTTTTTT. Its translation is CATSRVGGQNTGELFF.

The J gene is TRBJ2-1, the V gene TRBV7-2; D possibly uses TRBD1 or TRBD2 (5 bases each). The germline V gene has CDR1 SGHTA and CDR2 FQGNSA. Trimming removed 5 bases from V and 9 bases from J, with 20 bases in between. The CDR3 length is 15 residues. The CDR3 coding sequence is TGTGCCAGCAGCCGCTCAGCAGCGGCTGGGGGTGAGCAGTTCTTC. This sequence encodes CASSRSAAAGGEQFF.

The chain has TRBV3-1 and TRBJ1-5; the D is unclear. CDR3 size: 13 residues. Per germline, CDR1 LGHDT and CDR2 YNNKEL (reference sequence). The V gene lost 4 bases and the J gene lost 11 bases, with 15 bases spanning the gap. CDR3 bases: TGTGCCAGCAGCCTTTCGGGAGATTCGACCCAGCATTTT. Encoded protein: CASSLSGDSTQHF.

This clonotype turned up a few times. The J gene is TRBJ2-7, the V gene TRBV2; 8 bases are shared with TRBD2. The CDR3 covers 15 residues. Germline CDR1 is SNHLY and CDR2 is FYNNEI. Losses at the gene ends were 6 bases for V and 1 base for J; bases not matched to a gene: 8. In nucleotides, the CDR3 is TGTGCCAGCAGCACACTAGCGGTCGCTTCCTACGAGCAGTACTTC. It yields the protein CASSTLAVASYEQYF.

The J gene is TRBJ2-7, the V gene TRBV4-1; the D is unclear. Germline assignment: CDR1 MGHRA and CDR2 YSYEKL. Trimming cost V 0 bases and J 5 bases, with 11 bases left between them. This CDR3 contains 14 residues. This chain's CDR3 is CASSQDQEIDEQYF. CDR3 sequence (DNA): TGCGCCAGCAGCCAAGACCAAGAGATTGACGAGCAGTACTTC.